Each of the 8 T cell receptor beta chains below was sequenced from the same sample in a study of blood T cell repertoires in COVID-19. The table came from immunoSEQ multiplex PCR; TCRdb's copy has only in-frame clones and leaves some out. The table includes 150,000 to 200,000 clones, around nine tenths detected once. The source material was peripheral blood. These receptors all stem from a woman aged 80 or older with COVID-19, enrolled during active disease.

V is TRBV28 and J is TRBJ1-5, with D tentatively TRBD1 (5 bases). This CDR3 spans 13 amino acids. Germline loops: CDR1 MDHEN, CDR2 SYDVKM. The V end was cut by 6 bases, the J end by 7 bases, with 13 bases between. The CDR3: CASRQGVLQPQHF. In DNA form, the CDR3 reads TGTGCCAGCAGGCAGGGTGTCCTCCAGCCCCAGCATTTT.

The chain links TRBV4-2 to TRBJ1-1; D not certain. Germline V gene lookup returns CDR1 LGHNA and CDR2 YNFKEQ. V shed 0 bases and J shed 4 bases, with 15 bases lying between them. The CDR3 is made up of 16 amino acids. The CDR3 DNA reads TGTGCCAGCAGCCAAGACATGCGGGTACCGGGCACTGAAGCTTTCTTT. Amino acids: CASSQDMRVPGTEAFF.

The chain recombines TRBV9 with TRBJ1-6; D uncertain. The CDR3 loop spans 14 amino acids. V lost 1 base to trimming and J lost 9 bases, with 11 bases between them. Per germline, CDR1 SGDLS and CDR2 YYNGEE. CDR3 nucleotides: TGTGCCAGCAGCGTATCCTATACCGGTTCACCCCTCCACTTT. Translated, it gives CASSVSYTGSPLHF.

Turning to this clone: Other DNA sequences in the same sample also yield this CDR3. As DNA, the CDR3 is TGTGCCAGCAGTTACAGTTCAGGGGGGACTGAAGCTTTCTTT. Protein product: CASSYSSGGTEAFF. This chain uses TRBV6-2 or TRBV6-3 with TRBJ1-1, with 7 bases identical to TRBD1. V lost 2 bases and J lost 5; bases outside the gene matches: 5. This CDR3 has 14 amino acids. Germline V gene lookup returns CDR1 MNHEY and CDR2 SVGEGT.

CDR3 DNA sequence: TGTGCCAGCAGCTTGGCGGGAGGAACCCCCCACGAGCAGTACTTC. Translated: CASSLAGGTPHEQYF. The chain joins TRBV5-4 to TRBJ2-7; 7 nucleotides line up with TRBD2. There are 15 residues in the CDR3. V gave up 0 bases and J gave up 5 bases; unmatched junction bases: 8. Germline assignment: CDR1 SGHNT and CDR2 YYREEE (reference sequence).

J is TRBJ2-2 and V is TRBV11-3; weak D call: TRBD1 (5 bases). Trimming removed 1 base at V and 8 bases at J, with 17 bases between. Germline CDR1 is SGHNT and CDR2 is YENEEA. CDR3 length: 16 residues. The CDR3 sequence: CASSLVGTTNRGELFF. The CDR3 DNA sequence: TGTGCCAGCAGCTTAGTAGGCACGACCAACAGGGGGGAGCTGTTTTTT.

V and J are TRBV7-9 and TRBJ1-1; a possible D gene is TRBD1 (6 bases). The CDR3 length is 18 residues. CDR1 and CDR2 from the germline V gene are SEHNR and FQNEAQ (reference sequence). V gave up 5 bases and J gave up 4 bases, with 26 bases separating them. CDR3 protein: CASSPHGTGNVWSTEAFF. The CDR3 region has the DNA TGTGCCAGCAGCCCCCATGGTACAGGGAATGTTTGGAGCACTGAAGCTTTCTTT.

This clone was counted a few times. The gene calls are TRBV4-2 and TRBJ1-6, with D uncertain. V was trimmed by 0 bases and J by 15 bases, leaving 12 bases between them. CDR3 length equals 13 residues. The germline CDR1 and CDR2 sequences are LGHNA and YNFKEQ. This chain's CDR3 is CASSQESSRDLHF. DNA of the CDR3: TGTGCCAGCAGCCAAGAATCTTCTCGGGACCTCCACTTT.